These T cell receptor beta chains were read from a single sample in a study of blood T cell repertoires in COVID-19. Sequencing used immunoSEQ multiplex PCR; TCRdb keeps in-frame clones, though not all of them. In the table there are approximately 250,000 clones, 88% of which are singletons. The sequenced sample consisted of PBMCs or T cells enriched from blood (not recorded which). The receptors originated from a middle-aged woman with acute COVID-19. CDR3s include the opening cysteine and the closing phenylalanine or tryptophan. The D gene is left open where the match is weak. The size entry is marked missing in some rows and otherwise reads once, few, many or a size class.

clone size,V gene,J gene,D gene,CDR3 protein,CDR3 DNA
.,TRBV5-5,TRBJ1-1,.,CASSLYRELMAEAFF,TGTGCCAGCAGCTTGTATCGGGAGCTAATGGCTGAAGCTTTCTTT
.,TRBV3-1/TRBV3-2,TRBJ2-1,TRBD2,CASSQDGASGVKQFF,TGTGCCAGCAGCCAAGATGGGGCTAGCGGGGTTAAGCAGTTCTTC
.,TRBV2,TRBJ2-1,TRBD2,CASNGLVWYEQFF,TGTGCCAGCAATGGACTAGTGTGGTATGAGCAGTTCTTC
.,TRBV5-4,TRBJ1-2,.,CASSLDSSNYGYTF,TGTGCCAGCAGCTTGGACAGCTCTAACTATGGCTACACCTTC
once,TRBV5-1,TRBJ2-1,.,CASSLGQHYNEQFF,TGCGCCAGCAGCTTGGGACAGCATTACAATGAGCAGTTCTTC
.,TRBV7-8,TRBJ2-1,TRBD2,CASRLLAGGYVEQFF,TGTGCCAGCAGACTTCTAGCGGGAGGATATGTTGAGCAGTTCTTC
.,TRBV5-1,TRBJ1-1,TRBD1,CASSHGQGSTEAFF,TGCGCCAGCAGCCACGGACAGGGGAGCACTGAAGCTTTCTTT
few,TRBV29-1,TRBJ1-1,.,CSVEGGRGSTEAFF,TGCAGCGTTGAGGGGGGGCGCGGGTCGACTGAAGCTTTCTTT
.,TRBV18,TRBJ1-6,.,CASSPRTGTVPSPLHF,TGTGCCAGCTCACCGCGGACGGGAACTGTACCTTCACCCCTCCACTTT
once,TRBV7-8,TRBJ1-2,TRBD1,CASSLETGGLYGYTF,TGTGCCAGCAGCTTAGAAACAGGGGGCCTCTATGGCTACACCTTC
.,TRBV5-4,TRBJ1-1,.,CASSPEPGSAEAFF,TGTGCCAGCAGCCCAGAACCGGGTTCGGCTGAAGCTTTCTTT
.,TRBV10-3,TRBJ2-5,TRBD1,CAISKQGSQETQYF,TGTGCCATCAGTAAACAGGGGTCCCAAGAGACCCAGTACTTC
.,TRBV2,TRBJ2-7,.,CASSDYVGLEQYF,TGTGCCAGCAGTGATTACGTTGGGCTCGAGCAGTACTTC
.,TRBV7-2,TRBJ1-6,TRBD1,CASSTRQGYSPLHF,TGTGCCAGCAGCACGCGACAGGGGTATTCACCCCTCCACTTT
.,TRBV7-2,TRBJ1-1,.,CASSSGTWAAEAFF,TGTGCCAGCAGCTCCGGGACTTGGGCAGCAGAAGCTTTCTTT
.,TRBV24-1,TRBJ2-1,TRBD2,CATSDSITSGSENEQFF,TGTGCCACCAGTGATTCGATAACTAGCGGGAGTGAGAATGAGCAGTTCTTC
.,TRBV7-8,TRBJ2-5,TRBD1,CASSLPTFDRATQYF,TGTGCCAGCAGCTTACCTACCTTCGACAGGGCAACCCAGTACTTC
.,TRBV3-1/TRBV3-2,TRBJ1-4,.,CASSRNRAANEKLFF,TGTGCCAGCAGCCGAAACAGGGCAGCTAATGAAAAACTGTTTTTT
.,TRBV7-2,TRBJ1-2,TRBD1,CASSLYRGDSYGYTF,TGTGCCAGCAGCCTCTACAGGGGGGACAGCTATGGCTACACCTTC
.,TRBV7-9,TRBJ1-1,.,CASVANGGSQIEAFF,TGTGCCAGCGTAGCAAACGGGGGGTCTCAGATTGAAGCTTTCTTT
.,TRBV7-9,TRBJ1-2,.,CASSLPPEIYGYTF,TGTGCCAGCAGCTTACCCCCGGAGATATATGGCTACACCTTC
.,TRBV27,TRBJ1-1,.,CASSLSGRTEAFF,TGTGCCAGCAGTTTATCGGGGCGCACTGAAGCTTTCTTT
.,TRBV27,TRBJ1-6,TRBD1,CASSWDRPNSYNSPLHF,TGTGCCAGCAGTTGGGACAGGCCAAACTCCTATAATTCACCCCTCCACTTT
.,TRBV6-5,TRBJ1-5,.,CASSHGGEQPQHF,TGTGCCAGCAGCCACGGGGGGGAACAGCCCCAGCATTTT
.,TRBV6-4,TRBJ2-2,.,CASSDSSRSSAGELFF,TGTGCCAGCAGTGACTCTTCACGATCTAGCGCCGGGGAGCTGTTTTTT
many,TRBV10-3,TRBJ1-1,TRBD1,CAISDNIYRGTEAFF,TGTGCCATCAGTGATAATATCTACAGGGGGACTGAAGCTTTCTTT
.,TRBV18,TRBJ2-1,TRBD2,CASSPGGTSGRNNEQFF,TGTGCCAGCTCACCAGGTGGTACTAGCGGGAGAAACAATGAGCAGTTCTTC
.,TRBV27,TRBJ1-4,.,CASSLIGPTNEKLFF,TGTGCCAGCAGTTTAATCGGTCCAACTAATGAAAAACTGTTTTTT
few,TRBV7-9,TRBJ2-3,.,CASSPPGVSTDTQYF,TGTGCCAGCAGCCCCCCGGGGGTAAGCACAGATACGCAGTATTTT
.,TRBV30,TRBJ2-3,.,CAWSVRLRDTQYF,TGTGCCTGGAGTGTGAGGCTAAGGGATACGCAGTATTTT
.,TRBV7-9,TRBJ1-1,TRBD1,CASSPRARGVLMNTEAFF,TGTGCCAGCAGCCCCCGGGCCAGGGGGGTGCTAATGAACACTGAAGCTTTCTTT
.,TRBV19,TRBJ2-2,.,CASSMVRGTGELFF,TGTGCCAGTAGTATGGTCAGGGGAACCGGGGAGCTGTTTTTT
.,TRBV7-9,TRBJ2-3,TRBD2,CASSLAWTRSDTQYF,TGTGCCAGCAGCTTAGCCTGGACTAGATCAGATACGCAGTATTTT
.,TRBV29-1,TRBJ1-1,TRBD1,CSVDRGRTEAFF,TGCAGCGTTGATAGGGGGCGAACTGAAGCTTTCTTT
.,TRBV9,TRBJ1-2,.,CASRSRVSSGYTF,TGTGCCAGCAGGTCCAGGGTGTCTTCCGGCTACACCTTC
.,TRBV5-1,TRBJ2-6,.,CASGLGFPDSGANVLTF,TGCGCCAGCGGACTCGGGTTCCCAGACTCTGGGGCCAACGTCCTGACTTTC
.,TRBV7-9,TRBJ2-6,TRBD1,CASSSFVRSDRGAANVLTF,TGTGCCAGCAGCTCCTTCGTCCGCTCCGACAGGGGGGCGGCCAACGTCCTGACTTTC
.,TRBV20-1,TRBJ1-6,.,CSASGSGNPYNSPLHF,TGCAGTGCTAGTGGATCCGGGAACCCCTATAATTCACCCCTCCACTTT
few,TRBV19,TRBJ2-7,TRBD1,CASSTDRGGEQYF,TGTGCCAGTAGTACTGACAGGGGGGGCGAGCAGTACTTC
.,TRBV28,TRBJ2-7,.,CASSFSGLYEQYF,TGTGCCAGCAGTTTCTCCGGTCTATACGAGCAGTACTTC
.,TRBV7-9,TRBJ2-2,TRBD1,CASSLRDSNTGELFF,TGTGCCAGCAGCTTACGGGACAGCAACACCGGGGAGCTGTTTTTT
.,TRBV5-6,TRBJ1-3,.,CASTYSGNTIYF,TGTGCCAGCACCTACTCTGGAAACACCATATATTTT
.,TRBV7-8,TRBJ1-2,TRBD1,CASSSTTPTDREDGYTF,TGTGCCAGCAGCTCGACCACGCCAACCGACAGGGAGGATGGCTACACCTTC
.,TRBV9,TRBJ2-1,TRBD1,CASSGGTGGNEQFF,TGTGCCAGCAGCGGCGGGACAGGCGGCAATGAGCAGTTCTTC
.,TRBV6-5,TRBJ1-5,.,CASSTDGLNNQPQHF,TGTGCCAGCAGTACAGATGGGTTAAACAATCAGCCCCAGCATTTT
.,TRBV7-3,TRBJ2-5,TRBD2,CASSLGGRGHETQYF,TGTGCCAGCAGCTTAGGCGGGAGGGGGCACGAGACCCAGTACTTC
.,TRBV27,TRBJ2-3,TRBD2,CASSGTSGGTQYF,TGTGCCAGCAGTGGGACTAGCGGGGGGACGCAGTATTTT
once,TRBV27,TRBJ2-5,.,CASSFRGLETQYF,TGTGCCAGCAGTTTTAGGGGTCTGGAGACCCAGTACTTC
.,TRBV9,TRBJ1-1,.,CASSKQGMNTEAFF,TGTGCCAGCAGTAAACAGGGCATGAACACTGAAGCTTTCTTT
.,TRBV2,TRBJ1-5,TRBD1,CASGSKTGRNQPQHF,TGTGCCAGCGGCTCAAAGACAGGGCGAAATCAGCCCCAGCATTTT
once,TRBV18,TRBJ2-3,.,CASSPPSGGAPGTDTQYF,TGTGCCAGCTCACCACCGAGCGGCGGGGCCCCGGGCACAGATACGCAGTATTTT
.,TRBV18,TRBJ1-5,.,CASSPLDIGVGSNQPQHF,TGTGCCAGCTCACCACTGGATATCGGGGTCGGCAGCAATCAGCCCCAGCATTTT
.,TRBV25-1,TRBJ2-1,.,CASSDWLTSGEQFF,TGTGCCAGCAGTGACTGGTTGACTTCAGGGGAGCAGTTCTTC